The next 29 T cell receptor beta chains were all read from a single sample in a study of tumor and adjacent non-tumor tissue in lung cancer. No cell sorting was done before RNA was extracted from the tissue. TCRbeta libraries were built with three rounds of nested PCR, modified from ARM-PCR. TCRdb processed the multiplex PCR reads anew with MiXCR; each CDR3 protein has one entry. The sample contains more than 70,000 distinct CDR3 sequences, around 65% of which appear only once. The sample taken for sequencing was lung tumor tissue. These receptors were obtained from a man in his 70s with non-small cell lung cancer.

As regards this clonotype: A much larger clone lies a single base off, so this may be a read error. The chain has TRBV5-1 and TRBJ2-7; D is ambiguous. V was cut by 1 base and J by 4 bases, with 9 bases left in between. Germline CDR1 reads SGHRS; CDR2 reads YFSETQ. The CDR3 covers 13 residues. The CDR3 region is CASSLTTTYEQYF. DNA for the CDR3: TGCGCCAGCAGCTTGACGACAACTTACGAGCAGTACTTC.

The count of this clonotype is one. This sequence joins TRBV5-1 and TRBJ1-2; 7 nucleotides line up with TRBD1. The CDR3 sequence is 13 residues long. Germline lookup yields CDR1 SGHRS and CDR2 YFSETQ. V trimming: 4 bases; J trimming: 7 bases; junction bases outside the gene matches: 7. This CDR3 reads CASSTGTDCGYTF. The CDR3 DNA follows: TGCGCCAGCAGCACCGGGACAGATTGTGGCTACACCTTC.

About this clonotype: This is likely a read error, given that the CDR3 carries no conserved phenylalanine or tryptophan at its end. The V gene is TRBV11-2, the J gene TRBJ2-2; D might be TRBD1 or TRBD2, each matching 5 bases. Germline V gene lookup returns CDR1 SGHAT and CDR2 FQNNGV. The CDR3 covers 15 residues. In DNA form, the CDR3 reads TGTGCAAGCAGCTTAGGCAGGGAGAGAACCGGGGAGCTGTTTGTT. Translated, it gives CASSLGRERTGELFV.

As to this clonotype: A much larger clone lies a single base off, so this may be a read error. The chain combines TRBV5-4 with TRBJ2-4; D is perhaps TRBD1 (5 bases). Germline V gives CDR1 SGHNT, CDR2 YYREEE (reference sequence). The CDR3 is made up of 17 amino acids. The ends were cut back, 1 base at V and 0 bases at J, with 14 bases in the middle. This chain's CDR3 is CASSLLGHTLAKNIQYF. Here the CDR3 DNA reads TGTGCCAGCAGCTTGCTCGGACATACCTTAGCCAAAAACATTCAGTACTTC.

On this clonotype: A much larger clone lies a single base off, so this may be a read error. The chain is built from TRBV5-6 and TRBJ1-1; D remains ambiguous. The V and J ends lost 0 bases and 4 bases respectively, with 10 bases between them. This CDR3 contains 14 residues. Germline V gene lookup returns CDR1 SGHDT and CDR2 YYEEEE. CDR3 DNA sequence: TGTGCCAGCAGCTTGGACACGGTAAGCACTGAAGCTTTCTTT. Its translation is CASSLDTVSTEAFF.

This clonotype was observed many times. The rearrangement uses TRBV6-1 and TRBJ2-5; D unclear. CDR1 is MNHNS and CDR2 is SASEGT in the germline V gene. The CDR3 runs to 10 residues. The V end was cut by 8 bases, the J end by 7 bases, with 8 bases between. CDR3 coding DNA: TGTGCCAGCCTGGATGGGACCCAGTACTTC. This translates into CASLDGTQYF.

This clonotype came up once. As the CDR3 is not closed by the conserved phenylalanine or tryptophan, this likely results from a read error. Because the CDR3's place on the DNA is in doubt, the DNA is left out and the CDR3 is given as listed by TCRdb. The chain has TRBV11-2 and TRBJ2-2; the table's D call, TRBD1, was not checked against the DNA. From germline, CDR1 is SGHAT and CDR2 FQNNGV. 15 amino acids form the CDR3, both terminal residues included. The CDR3 reads CASSLGRGRTGEMFL.

This clonotype was found once. At one end, the junction sequence differs from germline, possibly due to a read error. The chain couples TRBV6-2 or TRBV6-3 to TRBJ2-7; 14 bases align to TRBD2. The CDR3 sequence is 20 residues long. Germline V CDR1 and CDR2: MNHEY, SVGEGT. The CDR3 protein is CASGLRGTSGRSGTRYEQYF. For the CDR3, the DNA is TGCGCCAGCGGTCTACGAGGGACTAGCGGGAGATCAGGCACCCGGTACGAGCAGTACTTC.

To note about this clonotype: This is likely a read error, given that the CDR3 carries no conserved phenylalanine or tryptophan at its end. Because the CDR3's place on the DNA is in doubt, the DNA is left out and the CDR3 is given as listed by TCRdb. J is TRBJ1-1 and V is TRBV25-1; TRBD1 is the table's D call and was not checked against the DNA. The CDR3 spans 15 residues, counting both ends. Germline V lookup: CDR1 MGHDK, CDR2 SYGVNS. This CDR3 reads CASINKRDVNTEALY.

This clonotype has ten or more counts. The rearrangement joins TRBV6-2 or TRBV6-3 to TRBJ2-7; possibly TRBD2 for D (5 bases). Germline CDR1 and CDR2: MNHEY and SVGEGT. The CDR3 extends over 15 amino acids. V lost 6 bases to trimming and J lost 0 bases, with 15 bases between them. CDR3 in amino acids: CASRATARDSYEQYF. Written as DNA, the CDR3 is TGTGCCAGCAGGGCCACTGCCCGGGACTCCTACGAGCAGTACTTC.

Regarding this clonotype: Relative to the germline gene, one junction end is altered; a read error may explain this. This chain links TRBV20-1 with TRBJ2-5; 11 bases match TRBD2. The germline gives CDR1 DFQATT, CDR2 SNEGSKA (reference sequence). CDR3 length: 12 amino acids. The CDR3 DNA sequence: TGCAATGCTAGGACTAGCGGGGAGACCCAGTACTTC. This gives the protein CNARTSGETQYF.

Regarding this clonotype: A read error may be the cause here, since a much bigger clone is one base away. The chain is built from TRBV28 and TRBJ2-7, with 15 positions matching TRBD2. The V gene's germline CDR1 is MDHEN and CDR2 SYDVKM. The CDR3 loop spans 13 amino acids. The CDR3 coding sequence is TGTGTCAGCAGTAGGACTAGCGGGAGGGTCCAGTACTTC. Protein sequence: CVSSRTSGRVQYF.

This clonotype has at least ten counts. The V and J genes are TRBV29-1 and TRBJ2-2; TRBD1 matches at 8 bases. The CDR3 runs to 14 residues. Germline CDR1 reads SQVTM; CDR2 reads ANQGSEA. The V gene end was trimmed by 5 bases and the J gene end by 4 bases; junction bases not matched to a gene: 6. The CDR3 spells CSVSGTGFTGELFF. Written as DNA, the CDR3 is TGCAGCGTTTCAGGGACAGGATTCACCGGGGAGCTGTTTTTT.

A note on this clonotype: The junction shows a germline mismatch at one end, possibly a read error. The rearrangement links TRBV4-1 to TRBJ2-2; 7 nucleotides align to TRBD1. Looked up from germline, CDR1 is MGHRA and CDR2 is YSYEKL. The CDR3 sequence is 16 residues long. This CDR3 is CANSQRRDSLTGELFF. The DNA for the CDR3 is TGCGCCAACAGCCAACGCCGGGACAGTCTCACCGGGGAGCTGTTTTTC.

This clonotype appeared a single time. No conserved phenylalanine or tryptophan ends this CDR3, so it is likely a read error. The chain employs TRBV11-1 and TRBJ2-2; D unresolved. Germline-derived CDR1 and CDR2 are SGHAT and FQDESV (reference sequence). This CDR3 has 14 residues. V lost 2 bases and J 6 bases, leaving 10 bases between the germline ends. The CDR3 DNA sequence: TGTGCCAGCAGCTTAACTCCGGGCCCCGGGGAGCTGTTTTAT. Its protein is CASSLTPGPGELFY.

The J gene is TRBJ2-1, the V gene TRBV6-6; 8 nucleotides match TRBD2. Germline-derived CDR1 and CDR2 are MNHNY and SVGAGI (reference sequence). This CDR3 has 12 residues. V lost 7 bases, J lost 11 bases, and 7 bases stayed unmatched. The CDR3 loop is CASTRGGNKQFF. CDR3 coding DNA: TGTGCCAGCACTCGCGGGGGGAATAAGCAGTTCTTC.

Worth noting for this clonotype: The missing conserved phenylalanine or tryptophan at the end of this CDR3 makes a read error likely. The chain carries TRBV6-1 and TRBJ2-3; 8 bases match TRBD2. CDR1 and CDR2 (germline): MNHNS, SASEGT. The length of the CDR3 is 15 residues. CDR3 sequence (DNA): TGTGCCAACAGTGATCTTAGCGGGGGCACAGATACGCAGTATTTG. Its translation is CANSDLSGGTDTQYL.

Concerning this clonotype: It may be a read error: a sequence one base away is much more abundant. This chain uses TRBV20-1 with TRBJ2-7, with D possibly TRBD2 on 5 matching bases. Germline lookup yields CDR1 DFQATT and CDR2 SNEGSKA (reference sequence). CDR3 length: 9 amino acids. The CDR3, as DNA: TGCAGCCACCGGGGCGAGCAGTACTTC. This codes for CSHRGEQYF.

This clonotype qualifies as medium-sized. This sequence joins TRBV13 and TRBJ2-7; TRBD1 aligns across 9 bases. Per the germline V gene, CDR1 is PRHDT and CDR2 is FYEKMQ (reference sequence). CDR3 length: 14 residues. The junction had 2 bases not matched to a gene; V was cut back by 3 bases and J by 2 bases. The CDR3 DNA is TGTGCCAGCAGCTTCCGGACAGGGGCCTACGAGCAGTACTTC. Its protein product is CASSFRTGAYEQYF.

This clonotype came up many times. V is TRBV14 and J is TRBJ2-1; possible D gene TRBD1, 5 bases. V lost 0 bases and J 15 bases, leaving 15 bases between the germline ends. Germline V lookup: CDR1 SGHDN, CDR2 FVKESK. This CDR3 is 13 amino acids long. The CDR3 region is CASSQDNSRARFF. CDR3 coding DNA: TGTGCCAGCAGCCAAGATAATTCCAGGGCGAGGTTCTTC.

This clonotype came up once. This chain links TRBV4-2 with TRBJ2-1; 9 bases align to TRBD1. Germline lookup yields CDR1 LGHNA and CDR2 YNFKEQ. V gave up 1 base and J gave up 15 bases; unmatched junction bases: 13. There are 15 residues in the CDR3. The CDR3 nucleotides are TGTGCCAGCAGCCAAGTGGGACAGGGTTACAATGAGTGGTTCTTC. This encodes CASSQVGQGYNEWFF.

The J gene is TRBJ2-1, the V gene TRBV12-3 or TRBV12-4, with 7 bases that match TRBD1. V shed 1 base and J 8 bases; nucleotides not matched to a gene: 8. This CDR3 spans 15 amino acids. The CDR3: CASSLGQGVDDEQFF. The CDR3, as DNA: TGTGCCAGCAGTTTAGGTCAGGGGGTAGACGATGAGCAGTTCTTC.

This clonotype was picked up a small number of times. One end of the junction is discordant with germline, which a read error may explain. This chain joins TRBV29-1 and TRBJ1-2; maybe TRBD1 (5 bases). CDR1 is SQVTM, CDR2 ANQGSEA, per germline. This CDR3 comprises 12 residues. As DNA, the CDR3 is TGCAGCGTTGGGGGGGAAAACTATGGCTACACGTTC. Translated: CSVGGENYGYTF.

This clonotype was counted a single time. A read error may account for a junction end that differs from germline. The chain uses TRBV12-3 or TRBV12-4 and TRBJ2-5; unclear D gene. This CDR3 contains 13 residues. The chain's CDR3 is CARSLWYGEAQYF. The CDR3 DNA sequence: TGTGCCAGGAGTTTGTGGTACGGAGAGGCCCAGTACTTC.

Concerning this clonotype itself: The germline gene is not matched at one end of the junction; a read error may be the cause. CDR3 sequence: CNVESGVRNEQFF. CDR3 DNA sequence: TGCAACGTTGAAAGTGGAGTCCGCAATGAGCAGTTTTTC. V gene TRBV29-1 combines with J gene TRBJ2-1; no definite D call. Germline CDR1 reads SQVTM; CDR2 reads ANQGSEA. The CDR3 runs 13 residues.

The V gene is TRBV4-1, the J gene TRBJ2-3; D not resolved. This CDR3 has 15 residues. In germline, CDR1 is MGHRA, CDR2 YSYEKL. Between the trimmed V and J ends, which lost 4 bases and 4 bases, there was a span of 15 bases. The CDR3 is CASSPLADGSDTQYF. The CDR3 region has the DNA TGCGCCAGCAGCCCGTTGGCCGATGGCTCAGATACGCAGTATTTT.

DNA of the CDR3: TGTGCCAGTCAACTGGGACAGGAGGTCGGAGATACGCAGTATTTT. Its protein product is CASQLGQEVGDTQYF. The chain uses TRBV19 and TRBJ2-3; 8 nucleotides match TRBD1. This CDR3 contains 15 residues. In germline, CDR1 is LNHDA, CDR2 SQIVND (reference sequence). The trim removed 8 bases at V and 5 bases at J, leaving 12 bases unmatched. Drawing the rest from reference TRBV19 and TRBJ2-3, the complete variable domain is DGGITQSPKYLFRKEGQNVTLSCEQNLNHDAMYWYRQDPGQGLRLIYYSQIVNDFQKGDIAEGYSVSREKKESFPLTVTSAQKNPTAFYLCASQLGQEVGDTQYFGPGTRLTVL.

The sample holds a few counts of this clonotype. V is TRBV7-2 and J is TRBJ2-5, with 8 bases aligning to TRBD2. J lost 5 bases, V lost 6 bases, and 11 bases had no gene match. This CDR3 is built from 15 residues. Germline V CDR1 and CDR2: SGHTA, FQGNSA. The CDR3 nucleotides read TGTGCCAGCAGTTTCGAGCGGGAGCCACGGGAGACCCAGTACTTC. Its translation is CASSFEREPRETQYF.

The V gene is TRBV20-1, the J gene TRBJ2-7, with 7 bases identical to TRBD1. This CDR3 is 15 amino acids long. V gave up 5 bases and J gave up 0 bases; unmatched junction bases: 10. The germline V gene has CDR1 DFQATT and CDR2 SNEGSKA (reference sequence). CDR3 region: CSASKGAMSSYEQYF. Here the CDR3 DNA reads TGCAGTGCTTCAAAGGGGGCGATGAGCTCCTACGAGCAGTACTTC.